The subject of this entry is one T cell receptor (beta chain). What it binds is unknown. Individual cDNA molecules had unique molecular identifiers attached to them by the library. Per the authors' pipeline: Sequenced samples showed a median of approximately 100,000 TCRs each, with counts running from about 20,000 to 690,000. TCRdb re-analysed the RACE reads in MiXCR, keeping a single row per CDR3 protein. The V and J calls and clone size come from TCRdb's table, not from the authors' own analysis. The sample includes about 28,000 distinct CDR3 sequences, approximately 7.4% of them seen just once. This entry comes from a study of human T cells and chemical hapten exposure. Study context: TCR yields differed between samples (mainly from small differences in pooled library volume).

The time point: healthy volunteer bleed at 2 weeks. Whole blood that had not been fractionated was the source of extracted total RNA. Overall study results and limits: TCRs at a frequency above 1 in 1000 stayed unchanged with DPC sensitization.

This clonotype originated in a human donor in good health. Some clones in this sample may be carry-over from other donors' samples. Sample: whole blood.

CDR3 in amino acids: CSVESQGAGETQYF. In DNA form, the CDR3 reads TGCAGCGTTGAGTCACAGGGGGCTGGAGAGACCCAGTACTTC. The gene calls are TRBV29-1 and TRBJ2-5, with 9 bases lining up with TRBD1. The junction had 6 bases not matched to a gene; V was cut back by 3 bases and J by 4 bases. Germline V gene data show CDR1 as SQVTM and CDR2 as ANQGSEA. There are 14 residues in the CDR3.